The T cell receptor beta chain under discussion was sequenced for a study of HIV-infected children after antiretroviral therapy interruption. Overall study context: Weeks 0, 12, interruption end (24 or 48), and about 3 years post-study gave interruption-arm samples. The study's findings and limits: The CD45RA+ naive sort may contain some EMRA or stem memory cells. By the end of treatment interruption, naive CD4+ clonality (Gini) increased. After treatment interruption started, naive CD4+ CDR3 overlap across time points dropped.

V lost 2 bases to trimming and J lost 7 bases; unmatched junction nucleotides: 2. Germline V lookup: CDR1 SEHNR, CDR2 FQNEAQ (reference sequence). This CDR3 is 13 amino acids long. Unique molecular identifiers were included in an RNA-based 3' RACE TCR library. From the 3' RACE reads, TCRdb called clonotypes with MiXCR, one entry per CDR3 protein. This sample has some 40,000 distinct CDR3 sequences, with over 6% found just once. On this clonotype: No antigen is known for it.

This sample's treatment: PENTA 11 planned treatment interruption arm or continuous ART arm. The chain has TRBV7-9 and TRBJ2-1, with 7 bases identical to TRBD1. The TCR originated in a pool of human donors with HIV. The source material was CD45RA+ CD4+ T cells from PBMCs, pooled from several time points, sampled from a donor given antiretroviral therapy, either interrupted or continuous. Described subset: naive CD4+ CD45RA+ CD45RO- T cells. The CDR3 DNA sequence: TGTGCCAGCAGCTTATACAGGGGAAATGAGCAGTTCTTC. It is translated as CASSLYRGNEQFF.